A selection of T cell receptor beta chains follows, all from one sample in a study of blood T cells in healthy people across ages. MiXCR was run by TCRdb on the 5' RACE reads, yielding one entry per CDR3 protein. The table has 1 million to 1.2 million distinct CDR3 sequences, around two fifths seen once. The sequencing sample was made of blood. Receptor source: a man between 18 and 29 years old in good health. Both conserved end residues are part of each CDR3. Fields, in order: V gene, J gene, D gene, clone size, CDR3 protein, CDR3 DNA. A D gene is named only where the DNA matches it firmly. The size of a clone is reported for some rows only, either as once, few or many, or as a class for expanded clones.

>TRBV3-1|TRBJ2-3|TRBD1|.
CASSYTGQFTDTQYF
TGTGCCAGCAGCTACACGGGACAGTTCACAGATACGCAGTATTTT
>TRBV27|TRBJ1-1|.|few
CASTPKAGITTRGTEAFF
TGTGCCAGCACCCCAAAGGCGGGGATAACGACCAGGGGCACTGAAGCTTTCTTT
>TRBV4-1|TRBJ1-5|.|.
CASSQVRQPNQPQHF
TGCGCCAGCAGCCAAGTGCGACAGCCCAATCAGCCCCAGCATTTT
>TRBV5-1|TRBJ2-2|TRBD1|few
CASSFKTTGVAGELFF
TGCGCCAGCAGCTTTAAGACGACAGGGGTTGCCGGGGAGCTGTTTTTT
>TRBV29-1|TRBJ2-7|TRBD2|few
CGVEDGLGNEQYF
TGCGGCGTTGAAGATGGACTAGGAAACGAGCAGTACTTC
>TRBV20-1|TRBJ2-1|TRBD2|.
CSARYPGGVYNEQFF
TGCAGTGCTCGGTACCCGGGGGGGGTCTACAATGAGCAGTTCTTC
>TRBV6-5|TRBJ1-1|TRBD1|.
CASRDRGYMNTEAFF
TGTGCCAGCAGGGACAGGGGATACATGAACACTGAAGCTTTCTTT
>TRBV10-3|TRBJ2-7|.|.
CAISPDGREQYF
TGTGCCATCAGCCCGGATGGACGAGAGCAGTACTTC
>TRBV12-5|TRBJ2-7|.|.
CASGVARGGNEQYF
TGTGCTAGTGGTGTGGCCAGGGGCGGCAACGAGCAGTACTTC
>TRBV20-1|TRBJ1-1|.|.
CSAKQGYTEAFF
TGCAGTGCTAAACAGGGCTACACTGAAGCTTTCTTT
>TRBV28|TRBJ1-5|.|.
CASSLYVRDNQPQHF
TGTGCCAGCAGTTTATACGTCAGGGACAATCAGCCCCAGCATTTT
>TRBV29-1|TRBJ2-7|.|.
CSVGKVRYRSHLYEQYF
TGCAGCGTGGGGAAAGTCAGGTATAGGAGCCACCTCTACGAGCAGTACTTC
>TRBV12-3/TRBV12-4|TRBJ2-1|TRBD2|.
CASRTRLAGTDNEQFF
TGTGCCAGCAGGACACGACTAGCGGGGACCGACAATGAGCAGTTCTTC
>TRBV4-1|TRBJ1-3|.|.
CASSQWGRNTIYF
TGCGCCAGCAGCCAATGGGGGAGGAACACCATATATTTT
>TRBV4-3|TRBJ2-1|.|.
CASSQDSALSYNEQFF
TGCGCCAGCAGCCAAGATTCGGCTCTATCCTACAATGAGCAGTTCTTC
>TRBV7-8|TRBJ2-4|TRBD1|few
CASSTQNWDRLAKNIQYF
TGTGCCAGCAGCACACAAAACTGGGACAGGCTAGCCAAAAACATTCAGTACTTC
>TRBV7-2|TRBJ2-1|.|.
CASSQTLANNEQFF
TGTGCCAGCAGCCAGACTTTGGCGAACAATGAGCAGTTCTTC
>TRBV20-1|TRBJ1-2|.|.
CSARESGSLNYGYTF
TGCAGTGCTAGAGAGTCAGGCTCCCTTAACTATGGCTACACCTTC
>TRBV7-3|TRBJ2-2|.|.
CASSSGQYTGELFF
TGTGCCAGCAGCTCCGGACAGTACACCGGGGAGCTGTTTTTT
>TRBV19|TRBJ1-5|.|.
CASGMGPRLISNQPQHF
TGTGCCAGTGGTATGGGCCCACGACTGATTAGCAATCAGCCCCAGCATTTT
>TRBV29-1|TRBJ2-3|.|few
CSVEGGISPDTQYF
TGCAGCGTTGAAGGGGGAATTAGCCCAGATACGCAGTATTTT
>TRBV5-8|TRBJ1-1|.|few
CASSLVGGALRSTEAFF
TGTGCCAGCAGCTTGGTAGGGGGGGCCTTACGTTCCACTGAAGCTTTCTTT
>TRBV25-1|TRBJ2-7|.|few
CASSDMIHEQYF
TGTGCCAGCAGTGATATGATCCACGAGCAGTACTTC
>TRBV2|TRBJ1-2|.|.
CASSDAFQWAYGYTF
TGTGCCAGCAGTGATGCGTTTCAGTGGGCCTATGGCTACACCTTC
>TRBV2|TRBJ2-7|.|few
CASSDDRDHEQYF
TGTGCCAGCAGCGACGACCGGGACCACGAGCAGTACTTC
>TRBV7-2|TRBJ2-1|TRBD2|many
CASSSLAGEYNEQFF
TGTGCCAGCAGCTCCCTAGCGGGGGAGTACAATGAGCAGTTCTTC
>TRBV7-9|TRBJ1-1|.|.
CASMRTSEAFF
TGTGCCAGCATGCGGACCTCTGAAGCTTTCTTT
>TRBV20-1|TRBJ2-3|.|many
CSARPRSTDTQYF
TGCAGTGCTAGACCTAGGAGCACAGATACGCAGTATTTT
>TRBV6-5|TRBJ2-1|TRBD1|.
CATGQGANNEQFF
TGTGCCACCGGACAGGGCGCCAACAATGAGCAGTTCTTC
>TRBV20-1|TRBJ2-2|.|.
CSARDRRKNTGELFF
TGCAGTGCTAGAGATCGACGGAAGAACACCGGGGAGCTGTTTTTT
>TRBV12-5|TRBJ2-3|TRBD2|.
CASGSGLAGPDTQYF
TGTGCTAGTGGTTCTGGACTAGCGGGGCCAGATACGCAGTATTTT
>TRBV7-2|TRBJ2-1|.|few
CASSLDQRDEQFF
TGTGCCAGCAGCTTAGACCAGCGCGATGAGCAGTTCTTC
>TRBV28|TRBJ1-2|.|.
CASIRPSGQNYGYTF
TGTGCCAGCATACGGCCCTCAGGACAAAACTATGGCTACACCTTC
>TRBV7-2|TRBJ2-5|.|few
CASSPHKETQYF
TGTGCCAGCAGCCCCCACAAGGAGACCCAGTACTTC
>TRBV7-6|TRBJ2-6|.|few
CASSLGQIGANVLTF
TGTGCCAGCAGCTTAGGGCAGATTGGGGCCAACGTCCTGACTTTC
>TRBV2|TRBJ2-3|TRBD2|.
CASSPTTSGGATDTQYF
TGTGCCAGCAGTCCGACGACTAGCGGGGGGGCCACAGATACGCAGTATTTT
>TRBV20-1|TRBJ2-5|TRBD2|.
CSASALAGGPYQETQYF
TGCAGTGCTAGTGCCCTAGCGGGGGGCCCGTACCAAGAGACCCAGTACTTC
>TRBV12-3/TRBV12-4|TRBJ2-3|.|.
CATEGPTDTQYF
TGTGCCACAGAGGGACCCACAGATACGCAGTATTTT
>TRBV12-3/TRBV12-4|TRBJ1-1|.|.
CASSLDREKAFF
TGTGCCAGCAGTTTAGACAGGGAAAAAGCTTTCTTT
>TRBV29-1|TRBJ1-2|TRBD1|many
CSVGTGDYGYTF
TGCAGCGTGGGGACAGGGGACTATGGCTACACCTTC
>TRBV27|TRBJ2-1|.|.
CASSLVGTLSSYNEQFF
TGTGCCAGCAGTTTGGTAGGGACTTTGAGCTCCTACAATGAGCAGTTCTTC
>TRBV4-1|TRBJ1-1|.|.
CASSQPRRQVRTEAFF
TGCGCCAGCAGCCAACCACGGAGACAGGTTAGGACTGAAGCTTTCTTT
>TRBV4-3|TRBJ2-3|TRBD2|few
CASSQQRTSLDTQYF
TGCGCCAGCAGCCAACAGCGGACTAGCCTGGATACGCAGTATTTT
>TRBV4-3|TRBJ2-1|.|many
CASSQAPPSYNEQFF
TGCGCCAGCAGCCAAGCTCCTCCGTCTTACAATGAGCAGTTCTTC
>TRBV20-1|TRBJ1-2|.|.
CSARDRDGRRDYGYTF
TGCAGTGCTAGAGATCGGGATGGCCGGCGGGACTATGGCTACACCTTC
>TRBV7-2|TRBJ2-5|TRBD1|.
CASSLVDRDQETQYF
TGTGCCAGCAGCTTAGTCGACAGGGACCAAGAGACCCAGTACTTC